This is a list of T cell receptor beta chains from one sample in a study of OX40 agonist ivuxolimab in advanced cancers. Profiled with immunoSEQ multiplex PCR; TCRdb holds only in-frame clones, not every one. This sample yields about 80,000 clones, of which around 94% are seen a single time; approximately 10% belongs to the top ten. Sequencing was performed on CD4+ or CD8+ T cells sorted from blood, taken in a trial of the OX40 agonist ivuxolimab. The source of these receptors is an adult with an advanced solid tumor such as melanoma, head and neck, liver or kidney cancer. Both conserved end residues are part of each CDR3. Each record gives: D gene, J gene, V gene, clone size, CDR3 DNA, CDR3 protein. A D gene is named only where the DNA matches it firmly. Clone sizes are given selectively: once, few, many, or a class where the clone is expanded.

- TRBJ2-5 TRBV9 - TGTGCCAGCAGCGTAGAGTCCAGTCCAATAGAGACCCAGTACTTC CASSVESSPIETQYF
- TRBJ2-6 TRBV2 once TGTGCCAGCAGTAGGACGGAGTTCTCTGGGGCCAACGTCCTGACTTTC CASSRTEFSGANVLTF
- TRBJ2-7 TRBV7-2 - TGTGCCAGCAGTTCATACCAGGGGGGCGAGCAGTACTTC CASSSYQGGEQYF
- TRBJ1-2 TRBV19 - TGTGCCAGTAGTATTTTTATAGGGATCAACTATGGCTACACCTTC CASSIFIGINYGYTF
- TRBJ2-7 TRBV4-1 - TGCGCCAGCAGCCAGCTGGGGAGCTCCTACGAGCAGTACTTC CASSQLGSSYEQYF
- TRBJ2-2 TRBV27 - TGTGCCAGCAGCACCGGGACCCCGTACACCGGGGAGCTGTTTTTT CASSTGTPYTGELFF
- TRBJ2-5 TRBV7-2 - TGTGCCAGCAGCTTATCCCAAATATTCAGGGCAGGGCAAGAGACCCAGTACTTC CASSLSQIFRAGQETQYF
- TRBJ2-2 TRBV10-3 - TGTGCCATCAGTGAGTCGAGAGGATTAGGGACCGGGGAGCTGTTTTTT CAISESRGLGTGELFF
- TRBJ1-2 TRBV7-9 - TGTGCCAGCAGCTTAGGGGCGATGACAGGCGGGATACCCCTATATGGCTACACCTTC CASSLGAMTGGIPLYGYTF
- TRBJ2-3 TRBV4-3 once TGCGCCAGCAGCCAATTAGGGATTTCGGAAGGGGACGAAGATACGCAGTATTTT CASSQLGISEGDEDTQYF
TRBD2 TRBJ2-2 TRBV27 - TGTGCCAGCAGTTTAGGAACAGCGGGGTGGGACACCGGGGAGCTGTTTTTT CASSLGTAGWDTGELFF
- TRBJ2-7 TRBV4-3 - TGCGCCAGCAGCCAAGAACGCAACCCCTACTACGAGCAGTACTTC CASSQERNPYYEQYF
- TRBJ2-7 TRBV5-1 - TGCGCCAGCAGCTTGGAAAGGGCTAGCCCGCACTCCTACGAGCAGTACTTC CASSLERASPHSYEQYF
- TRBJ1-1 TRBV20-1 once TGCAGTGACGACGAAGCTTTCTTT CSDDEAFF
TRBD1 TRBJ2-7 TRBV29-1 few TGCAGCGTCGAGGGACAGGGAACCTACGAGCAGTACTTC CSVEGQGTYEQYF
- TRBJ2-3 TRBV5-6 - TGTGCCAGCAGCTTGTTGGGATTAGATGCAGATACGCAGTATTTT CASSLLGLDADTQYF
- TRBJ2-7 TRBV13 - TGTGCCAGCAGCTTAGGAGAGAAGGCCTACGAGCAGTACTTC CASSLGEKAYEQYF
TRBD1 TRBJ2-7 TRBV7-6 - TGTGCCAGCAGCACGGGGACAGGGGGCCTTTACGAGCAGTACTTC CASSTGTGGLYEQYF
TRBD1 TRBJ1-2 TRBV30 - TGTGCCTGGAGTGTGGGACAGGGGGACTATGGCTACACCTTC CAWSVGQGDYGYTF
TRBD1 TRBJ1-2 TRBV7-9 once TGTGCCAGCAGCTTAGTTGGCGGGACAGCTTATGGCTACACCTTC CASSLVGGTAYGYTF
- TRBJ2-7 TRBV2 few TGTGCCAGCAGTCGAATCAGGAACTACGAGCAGTACTTC CASSRIRNYEQYF
TRBD2 TRBJ2-5 TRBV28 - TGTGCCAGCAGTTTATTCCTAGCGGGAGGTCCTAGGGAGACCCAGTACTTC CASSLFLAGGPRETQYF
- TRBJ1-5 TRBV4-3 few TGCGCCAGCAGCCAAGAACGGGGGCGAGGTCAGCCCCAGCATTTT CASSQERGRGQPQHF
- TRBJ1-3 TRBV4-2 - TGTGCCAGCAGCCAAGAGGTTCGGGCCCGGGGCACCATATATTTT CASSQEVRARGTIYF
- TRBJ2-3 TRBV12-5 once TGTGCTAGTGGTCCCTTCGGGATATCAGATACGCAGTATTTT CASGPFGISDTQYF
TRBD2 TRBJ2-1 TRBV19 - TGTGCCAGTAGTATAGACTCGACTAGCGGCTCCTACAATGAGCAGTTCTTC CASSIDSTSGSYNEQFF
- TRBJ1-1 TRBV9 - TGTGCCAGCAGCGTAGTCAGGGGAGTGAACACTGAAGCTTTCTTT CASSVVRGVNTEAFF
- TRBJ2-2 TRBV15 - TGTGCCACCAGCAGAGTCGGGCGGTTGAACACCGGGGAGCTGTTTTTT CATSRVGRLNTGELFF
- TRBJ2-1 TRBV6-4 - TGTGCCAGCAGTGACACGACAAACAATGAGCAGTTCTTC CASSDTTNNEQFF
- TRBJ1-3 TRBV6-6 - TGTGCCAGCAGTTACCTTGGGGGAATTTCTGGAAACACCATATATTTT CASSYLGGISGNTIYF
- TRBJ1-2 TRBV11-2 - TGTGCCAGCAGCTTCCCACTTGTACAGGGAAACGACTATGGCTACACCTTC CASSFPLVQGNDYGYTF
TRBD1 TRBJ2-1 TRBV30 - TGTGCCAAGACCAGGTTACAGGGGCCCAGGGAGCAGTTCTTC CAKTRLQGPREQFF
- TRBJ1-1 TRBV7-2 - TGTGCCAGCAGCCCAAAAATAGGGTTAGGCCAGAACACTGAAGCTTTCTTT CASSPKIGLGQNTEAFF
- TRBJ2-2 TRBV7-3 few TGTGCCAGCAGCCCCTTCCGGGCCGCGAACACCGGGGAGCTGTTTTTT CASSPFRAANTGELFF
- TRBJ2-5 TRBV4-3 - TGCGCCAGCAGCCCGGTTGTCAGGGGCCAAGAGACCCAGTACTTC CASSPVVRGQETQYF
- TRBJ2-7 TRBV27 few TGTGCCAGCAGTTTACCCTCCTTCGAGCAGTACTTC CASSLPSFEQYF
TRBD1 TRBJ1-1 TRBV16 - TGTGCCAGCAGCCAACGACAGGGGTCGGACACTGAAGCTTTCTTT CASSQRQGSDTEAFF
TRBD2 TRBJ2-1 TRBV5-4 - TGTGCCAGCAGGTTAGCGGGAGTAGACTACAATGAGCAGTTCTTC CASRLAGVDYNEQFF
- TRBJ2-7 TRBV5-6 - TGTGCCAGCAGCGAACCGGGGCGATCCTACGAGCAGTACTTC CASSEPGRSYEQYF
- TRBJ2-3 TRBV11-2 - TGTGCCAGCAGCTTGGGTGGAGAGACAGATACGCAGTATTTT CASSLGGETDTQYF
TRBD1 TRBJ1-3 TRBV30 - TGTGCCTGGAGTGTTTGGGACAGGAACTCTGGAAACACCATATATTTT CAWSVWDRNSGNTIYF
TRBD2 TRBJ2-1 TRBV13 - TGTGCCAGCAGCTTAGAGGGACTAGCGGGAGTTAACAATGAGCAGTTCTTC CASSLEGLAGVNNEQFF
TRBD2 TRBJ2-3 TRBV9 - TGTGCCAGCAGCGTAGAGGGAGGGACCAGAACAGATACGCAGTATTTT CASSVEGGTRTDTQYF
- TRBJ2-7 TRBV6-5 - TGTGCCAGCAGTTACAAAGCCTCCTACGAGCAGTACTTC CASSYKASYEQYF
- TRBJ2-7 TRBV7-9 once TGTGCCAGCATTAAGTCCAACTCCTACGAGCAGTACTTC CASIKSNSYEQYF
- TRBJ2-7 TRBV4-3 - TGCGCCAGCAGCCAAGAAGAAAACGGCTACGAGCAGTACTTC CASSQEENGYEQYF
- TRBJ2-2 TRBV9 - TGTGCCAGCAGCGTCTCCACCGCGGGACCCAACACCGGGGAGCTGTTTTTT CASSVSTAGPNTGELFF
TRBD2 TRBJ2-7 TRBV6-9 - TGTGCCAGCACGACGGGAGGGGACGAGCAGTACTTC CASTTGGDEQYF
- TRBJ2-7 TRBV27 - TGTGCCAGCAGTCAAGGGACCGAGCAGTACTTC CASSQGTEQYF
TRBD1 TRBJ1-5 TRBV27 once TGTGCCAGCCGAACAGGGGGCCAGCCCCAGCATTTT CASRTGGQPQHF
- TRBJ2-7 TRBV7-8 - TGTGCCAGCCAGGAGGGAATCTCCTACGAGCAGTACTTC CASQEGISYEQYF
- TRBJ2-3 TRBV7-2 - TGTGCCAGCAGCTTAGGGCTAGCGCCTACGCAGTATTTT CASSLGLAPTQYF
- TRBJ2-4 TRBV13 - TGTGCCAGCAGCCGGACGCGACAGGCCAAAAACATTCAGTACTTC CASSRTRQAKNIQYF
- TRBJ1-2 TRBV25-1 - TGTGCCAGCAGTGAATACCTCGGCTATGGCTACACCTTC CASSEYLGYGYTF
- TRBJ2-7 TRBV11-3 - TGTGCCAGCAGCTTGTACGGGAGAGGCCACGAGCAGTACTTC CASSLYGRGHEQYF
- TRBJ1-4 TRBV7-2 - TGTGCCAGCAGCTTAGATTACGAAAAACTGTTTTTT CASSLDYEKLFF
- TRBJ2-7 TRBV29-1 - TGCAGCGTGCTGACTAGTAGCCGCTACGAGCAGTACTTC CSVLTSSRYEQYF
TRBD2 TRBJ2-5 TRBV4-2 - TGTGCCAGCAGCCAAGATGGGCAGGGACTATTGGAGACCCAGTACTTC CASSQDGQGLLETQYF
- TRBJ1-5 TRBV7-9 - TGTGCCAGCAGCTTACAGGGGAGCAATCAGCCCCAGCATTTT CASSLQGSNQPQHF
TRBD2 TRBJ2-7 TRBV27 - TGTGCCAGCAGGGTGACTAGCGGGAGCTCCTACGAGCAGTACTTC CASRVTSGSSYEQYF